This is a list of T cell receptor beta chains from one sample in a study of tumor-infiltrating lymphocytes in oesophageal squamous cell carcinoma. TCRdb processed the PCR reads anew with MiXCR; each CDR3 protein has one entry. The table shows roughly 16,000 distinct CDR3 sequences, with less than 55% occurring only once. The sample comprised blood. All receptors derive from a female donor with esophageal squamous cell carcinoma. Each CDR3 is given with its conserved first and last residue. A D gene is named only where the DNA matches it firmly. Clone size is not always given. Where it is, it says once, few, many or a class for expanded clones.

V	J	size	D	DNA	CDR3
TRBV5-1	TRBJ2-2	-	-	TGCGCCAGCAGCTTGGAGGTGGGCGGGGAGCTGTTTTTT	CASSLEVGGELFF
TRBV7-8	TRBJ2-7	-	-	TGTGCCAGCAGCTTAAGACAAAACCAGGGCGAGCAGTACTTC	CASSLRQNQGEQYF
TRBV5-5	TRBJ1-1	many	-	TGTGCCAGCAGCTTGGACTTGAACACTGAAGCTTTCTTT	CASSLDLNTEAFF
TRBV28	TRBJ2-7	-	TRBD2	TGTGCCAGTAGCGGGAGTTCCCAGTACTTC	CASSGSSQYF
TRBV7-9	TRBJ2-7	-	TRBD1	TGTGCCAGCAGCTACGGGGACAGATTTACCTACGAGCAGTACTTC	CASSYGDRFTYEQYF
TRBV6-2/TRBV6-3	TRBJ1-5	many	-	TGTGCCAGCAAAAACCCAGGGGTCAATCAGCCCCAGCATTTT	CASKNPGVNQPQHF
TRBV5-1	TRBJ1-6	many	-	TGCGCCAGCAGCTTGGGAGGTTCCGGGGGGGGTTCACCCCTCCACTTT	CASSLGGSGGGSPLHF
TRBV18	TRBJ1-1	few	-	TGTGCCAGCTCACCGCCCGTGGGGGGAAACACTGAAGCTTTCTTT	CASSPPVGGNTEAFF
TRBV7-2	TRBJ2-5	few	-	TGTGCCAGCAGCTTAGCGTATGCTACGAGGTCCCAGTACTTC	CASSLAYATRSQYF
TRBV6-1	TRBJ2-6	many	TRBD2	TGTGCCAGCAGGGGAAAAACTAGCGCTCCTGGGGCCAACGTCCTGACTTTC	CASRGKTSAPGANVLTF
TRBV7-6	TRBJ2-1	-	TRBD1	TGTGCCAGCAGCTTAAAAGGAAGAGGGGACAGGGACAATGAGCAGTTCTTC	CASSLKGRGDRDNEQFF
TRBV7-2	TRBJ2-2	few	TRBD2	TGTGCCAGCAGCTTACGGACTAGCGGTACGGCCGGGGAGCTGTTTTTT	CASSLRTSGTAGELFF
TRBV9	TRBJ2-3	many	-	TGTGCCAGCAGCACCCGGACTAGCACAGATACGCAGTATTTT	CASSTRTSTDTQYF
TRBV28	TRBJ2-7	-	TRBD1	TGTGCCAGCAGTTCACCGGACAGGGGTCGCTACGAGCAGTACTTC	CASSSPDRGRYEQYF
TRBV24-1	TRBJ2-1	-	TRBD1	TGTGCCACCAGTGGGACCACAGGCTACGGGACAGGGGCCTACAATGAGCAGTTCTTC	CATSGTTGYGTGAYNEQFF
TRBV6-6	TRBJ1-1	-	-	TGTGCCAGCAGTTACGTGTCAGGGAATGAAGCTTTCTTT	CASSYVSGNEAFF
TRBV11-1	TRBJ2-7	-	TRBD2	TGTGCCAGCAGCTGGATAGGGACTAACAACGAGCAGTACTTC	CASSWIGTNNEQYF
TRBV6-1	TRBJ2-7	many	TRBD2	TGTGCCAGCATCTCACTAGCGGGAGGTGTTAGCGAGCAGTACTTC	CASISLAGGVSEQYF
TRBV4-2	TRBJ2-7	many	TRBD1	TGTGCCAGCAGCTATGGGACAGGGCTAATGGGCGAGCAGTACTTC	CASSYGTGLMGEQYF
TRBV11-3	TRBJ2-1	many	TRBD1	TGTGCCAGCAGCGGTGCTACAGGGGGAACCTACAATGAGCAGTTCTTC	CASSGATGGTYNEQFF
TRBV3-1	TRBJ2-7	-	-	TGTGCCAGCAGCCAACCTACAGGGCTCGGGTACGAGCAGTACTTC	CASSQPTGLGYEQYF
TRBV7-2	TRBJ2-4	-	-	TGTGCCAGCAGCTTAGGATTATTAGGCAAAAACATTCAGTACTTC	CASSLGLLGKNIQYF
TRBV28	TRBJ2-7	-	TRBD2	TGTGCCAGCACCCTATATTTGGGGGGGAACTACGAGCAGTACTTC	CASTLYLGGNYEQYF
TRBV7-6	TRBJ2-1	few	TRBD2	TGTGCTAGCAGCTTAGAAGTGGGACTAGCGTACAATGAGCAGTTCTTC	CASSLEVGLAYNEQFF
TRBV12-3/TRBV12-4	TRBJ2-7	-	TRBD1	TGTGCCAGCAGTCCGAATGCCGGGACAGGGAGAATCTACGAGCAGTACTTC	CASSPNAGTGRIYEQYF
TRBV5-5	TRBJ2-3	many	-	TGTGCCAGCAGCCTACGACCTAGCACAGATACGCAGTATTTT	CASSLRPSTDTQYF
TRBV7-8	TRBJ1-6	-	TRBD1	TGTGCCAGCAGCTCCCTGACAGGGAATAATTCACCCCTCCACTTT	CASSSLTGNNSPLHF
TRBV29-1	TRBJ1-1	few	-	TGCAGCGTTGTTGCTAGAGGGGTTAACACTGAAGCTTTCTTT	CSVVARGVNTEAFF
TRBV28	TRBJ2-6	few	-	TGTGCCAGCAGTTTCAGGCTTATCTCTGGGGCCAACGTCCTGACTTTC	CASSFRLISGANVLTF